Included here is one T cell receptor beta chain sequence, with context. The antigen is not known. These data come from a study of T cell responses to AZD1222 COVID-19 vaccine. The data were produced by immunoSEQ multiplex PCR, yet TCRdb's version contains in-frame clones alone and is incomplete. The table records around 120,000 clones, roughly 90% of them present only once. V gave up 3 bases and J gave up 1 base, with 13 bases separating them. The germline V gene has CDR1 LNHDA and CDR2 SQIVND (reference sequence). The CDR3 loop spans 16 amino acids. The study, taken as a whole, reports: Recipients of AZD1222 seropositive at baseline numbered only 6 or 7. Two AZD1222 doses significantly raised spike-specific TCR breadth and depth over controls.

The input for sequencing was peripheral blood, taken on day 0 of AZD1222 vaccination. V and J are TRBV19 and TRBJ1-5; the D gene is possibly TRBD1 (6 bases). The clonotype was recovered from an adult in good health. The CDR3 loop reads CASSMVGGQSNQPQHF. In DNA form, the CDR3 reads TGTGCCAGTAGTATGGTGGGGGGCCAAAGCAATCAGCCCCAGCATTTT.